A selection of T cell receptor beta chains follows, all from one sample in a study of T cells in Graves' hyperthyroidism and ophthalmopathy. One entry per CDR3 protein, called by TCRdb with MiXCR from the multiplex PCR reads. The sample shows fewer than 350,000 distinct CDR3 sequences, around 15% of them seen only once. The sequencing sample was made of blood. These receptors all come from a woman aged 50 to 60 with Graves' hyperthyroidism that later progressed to Graves' ophthalmopathy. CDR3s include the opening cysteine and the closing phenylalanine or tryptophan. The D gene is left open where the match is weak. Part of the rows lack a size; the others show once, few, many or a class for expanded clones.

J: TRBJ2-7
size: many
V: TRBV7-2
D: NA
DNA: TGTGCCAGCAGCTTAGCGGGATATTCCTACGAGCAGTACTTC
CDR3: CASSLAGYSYEQYF

J: TRBJ2-7
size: many
V: TRBV30
D: TRBD1
DNA: TGTGCCTGGAGTGGGACAGGGGGCTCCTACGAGCAGTACTTC
CDR3: CAWSGTGGSYEQYF

J: TRBJ2-7
size: many
V: TRBV20-1
D: TRBD1
DNA: TGCGGCCTGGGACAGGGGGCCCACGAGCAGTACTTC
CDR3: CGLGQGAHEQYF

J: TRBJ1-1
size: many
V: TRBV20-1
D: NA
DNA: TGCAGTGCTAGAGATCTGGACACTGAAGCTTTCTTT
CDR3: CSARDLDTEAFF

J: TRBJ1-3
size: many
V: TRBV18
D: NA
DNA: TGTGCCAGCTCACCACCGAGCCTTTCTGGAAACACCATATATTTT
CDR3: CASSPPSLSGNTIYF

J: TRBJ1-1
size: NA
V: TRBV18
D: NA
DNA: TGTGCCAGCTCACCGCCTTTGGGGGCTGAAGCTTTCTTT
CDR3: CASSPPLGAEAFF

J: TRBJ2-5
size: many
V: TRBV7-7
D: TRBD1
DNA: TGTGCCAGCAGCTTCGGGACAGGGTTACAAGAGACCCAGTACTTC
CDR3: CASSFGTGLQETQYF

J: TRBJ2-3
size: few
V: TRBV13
D: TRBD2
DNA: TGTGCCAGCAGCTTAAGGCTAGCGGGATACGATACGCAGTATTTT
CDR3: CASSLRLAGYDTQYF

J: TRBJ2-1
size: NA
V: TRBV3-1
D: TRBD2
DNA: TGTGCCAGCACGGGGACTAGCGGGAGGGCCTATGAGCAGTTCTTC
CDR3: CASTGTSGRAYEQFF

J: TRBJ2-2
size: many
V: TRBV15
D: NA
DNA: TGTGCCACCAGCAGAGATCGAGGACAGGGGGAGCTGTTTTTT
CDR3: CATSRDRGQGELFF

J: TRBJ1-2
size: NA
V: TRBV19
D: NA
DNA: TGTGCCAGTAGTATAATATGGGACAATCCTTATGGCTACACCTTC
CDR3: CASSIIWDNPYGYTF

J: TRBJ2-3
size: NA
V: TRBV11-3
D: TRBD2
DNA: TGTGCCAGCAGGACTAGCGGGAGTGAAGATACGCAGTATTTT
CDR3: CASRTSGSEDTQYF

J: TRBJ1-1
size: many
V: TRBV20-1
D: NA
DNA: TGCAGTGCTACCGCAGGTTGGGGGGAGATTACTGAAGCTTTCTTT
CDR3: CSATAGWGEITEAFF

J: TRBJ2-7
size: many
V: TRBV7-6
D: NA
DNA: TGTGCCAGCAGCTTAGATCAGGGCAAGAGCTACGAGCAGTACTTC
CDR3: CASSLDQGKSYEQYF

J: TRBJ2-2
size: NA
V: TRBV7-2
D: TRBD2
DNA: TGTGCCAGCAGCACCACTAGCGGGACCGGCGGGGAGCTGTTTTTT
CDR3: CASSTTSGTGGELFF

J: TRBJ1-1
size: many
V: TRBV11-2
D: NA
DNA: TGTGCCAGCAAGCTCGGATTGTCGAACACTGAAGCTTTCTTT
CDR3: CASKLGLSNTEAFF

J: TRBJ1-4
size: NA
V: TRBV28
D: TRBD1
DNA: TGTGCCAGCATTTCTAAGGGGGCTGGTGCAAAACTGTTTTTT
CDR3: CASISKGAGAKLFF

J: TRBJ1-5
size: many
V: TRBV28
D: NA
DNA: TGTGCCAGCAGTTTAATTGTTCAGCCCCAGCATTTT
CDR3: CASSLIVQPQHF

J: TRBJ1-2
size: few
V: TRBV2
D: NA
DNA: TGTGCCAGCACCTCACAGTACACCACCTATGGCTACGCCTTC
CDR3: CASTSQYTTYGYAF

J: TRBJ2-2
size: few
V: TRBV6-7
D: NA
DNA: TGTGCCAGCAGTTACGTACCAGCCCCGGGGGAGCTGTTTTTT
CDR3: CASSYVPAPGELFF

J: TRBJ2-5
size: many
V: TRBV6-2/TRBV6-3
D: NA
DNA: TGTGCCAGCAGTTTGGGGGGCAGGGTCGAGACCCAGTACTTC
CDR3: CASSLGGRVETQYF

J: TRBJ1-5
size: many
V: TRBV28
D: NA
DNA: TGTGCCAGCACCCCCCTATATCGACAAGGCGGTCAGCCCCAGCATTTT
CDR3: CASTPLYRQGGQPQHF

J: TRBJ2-1
size: many
V: TRBV5-1
D: NA
DNA: TGCGCCAGCAGCTCCCGGACACGCTACAATGAGCAGTTCTTC
CDR3: CASSSRTRYNEQFF

J: TRBJ1-2
size: NA
V: TRBV9
D: NA
DNA: TGTGCCAGCAGCGTAGCTATGGACAGCAACTATGGCTACACCTTC
CDR3: CASSVAMDSNYGYTF

J: TRBJ1-1
size: many
V: TRBV12-3/TRBV12-4
D: NA
DNA: TGTGCCAGCAGTTTTAACGGGGTCACTGAAGCTTTCTTT
CDR3: CASSFNGVTEAFF

J: TRBJ1-2
size: many
V: TRBV15
D: TRBD1
DNA: TGTGCCACCAGCAGACAGGGGGCGGATGGCTACACCTTC
CDR3: CATSRQGADGYTF

J: TRBJ2-6
size: few
V: TRBV6-4
D: NA
DNA: TGTGCCAGCAGTGACCTAATCAGCTCTGGGGCCAACGTCCTGACTTTC
CDR3: CASSDLISSGANVLTF

J: TRBJ2-1
size: many
V: TRBV7-8
D: TRBD2
DNA: TGTGCCAGCAGCTCCGGGACTATCTCCTACAATGAGCAGTTCTTC
CDR3: CASSSGTISYNEQFF

J: TRBJ2-1
size: many
V: TRBV28
D: NA
DNA: TGTGCCAGCATTAGGCAGACCTACAATGAGCAGTTCTTC
CDR3: CASIRQTYNEQFF

J: TRBJ2-3
size: many
V: TRBV11-2
D: TRBD2
DNA: TGTGCCAGCAGCTTCAAACTCCGACTAGCTAGCACAGATACGCAGTATTTT
CDR3: CASSFKLRLASTDTQYF

J: TRBJ1-4
size: many
V: TRBV2
D: NA
DNA: TGTGCCAGCAAAGAGACCCGGGGTGATGAAAAACTGTTTTTT
CDR3: CASKETRGDEKLFF

J: TRBJ2-7
size: few
V: TRBV30
D: NA
DNA: TGTGCCTGGAGTATGGCCCGCGAGCAGTACTTC
CDR3: CAWSMAREQYF

J: TRBJ2-7
size: many
V: TRBV7-9
D: TRBD1
DNA: TGTGCCAGCAGCTCCGACAGGGTTCCAAGCGAGCAGTACTTC
CDR3: CASSSDRVPSEQYF

J: TRBJ2-5
size: many
V: TRBV2
D: TRBD2
DNA: TGTGCCAGTCGCCCTAGCGGGGGGCAAGAGACCCAGTACTTC
CDR3: CASRPSGGQETQYF

J: TRBJ2-1
size: NA
V: TRBV9
D: TRBD1
DNA: TGTGCCAGCAGCGTAGGACAGGGGAACAATGAGCAGTTCTTC
CDR3: CASSVGQGNNEQFF

J: TRBJ1-1
size: NA
V: TRBV9
D: TRBD1
DNA: TGTGCCAGCAGCCCGAGAAGCGGACAGGGGCACACTGAAGCTTTCTTT
CDR3: CASSPRSGQGHTEAFF

J: TRBJ2-1
size: NA
V: TRBV25-1
D: TRBD1
DNA: TGTGCCAGCAGTGAACCGGGACAGGGACGGGGAAGCTCCTACAATGAGCAGTTCTTC
CDR3: CASSEPGQGRGSSYNEQFF

J: TRBJ1-1
size: NA
V: TRBV7-2
D: TRBD1
DNA: TGTGCCAGCAGCGTTAGACAGGGGAAGGGGACTGAAACTTTCTTT
CDR3: CASSVRQGKGTETFF

J: TRBJ2-3
size: many
V: TRBV27
D: NA
DNA: TGTGCCAACTGGGCCGGGACCAACACAGATACGCAGTATTTT
CDR3: CANWAGTNTDTQYF

J: TRBJ2-5
size: many
V: TRBV6-1
D: NA
DNA: TGTGCCAGCACCGATGTGAGGGGGGCGGAGACCCAGTACTTC
CDR3: CASTDVRGAETQYF

J: TRBJ1-2
size: many
V: TRBV12-5
D: NA
DNA: TGTGCTAGTGCCTCACCTGCGGGCAGGAGCTCCCCTAACTATGGCTACACCTTC
CDR3: CASASPAGRSSPNYGYTF

J: TRBJ2-1
size: many
V: TRBV20-1
D: NA
DNA: TGCAGTGCTAGAGAATACGGGGACAATGAGCAGTTCTTC
CDR3: CSAREYGDNEQFF

J: TRBJ2-7
size: few
V: TRBV5-1
D: TRBD1
DNA: TGCGCCAGCAGCCCAGGTACCGGGACAGCCTACGAGCAGTACTTC
CDR3: CASSPGTGTAYEQYF

J: TRBJ2-5
size: many
V: TRBV27
D: NA
DNA: TGTGCCAGCACCCCCCGAGCCTCTGGCGGAGGAGAGACCCAGTACTTC
CDR3: CASTPRASGGGETQYF

J: TRBJ1-1
size: many
V: TRBV2
D: NA
DNA: TGTGCCAGCAGGAGGGACCTCGCTGAAGCTTTCTTT
CDR3: CASRRDLAEAFF